Presented here are 20 T cell receptor beta chains from one specimen sequenced in a study of blood T cell repertoires in COVID-19. Profiling relied on immunoSEQ multiplex PCR, and the TCRdb table lists in-frame clones only, not all of them. In the table there are 350,000 to 500,000 clones, about 88% of which are singletons. Specimen: PBMCs or T cells enriched from blood (not recorded which). These receptors came from a woman in her late teens or twenties who had been exposed to COVID-19.

The V and J genes are TRBV21-1 and TRBJ2-7; TRBD2, as called in the table, went unchecked against the DNA. TRBV21-1 is a pseudogene segment. This CDR3 contains 15 residues. CDR3: CASSRKTSVGDEQYF. The DNA of the CDR3 is TGTGCCAGCAGCAGAAAGACTAGCGTGGGAGACGAGCAGTACTTC.

J is TRBJ1-6 and V is TRBV19; 11 bases are shared with TRBD1. The length of the CDR3 is 17 residues. CDR1 is LNHDA and CDR2 is SQIVND in the germline V gene (reference sequence). The trim removed 4 bases at V and 5 bases at J, leaving 7 bases unmatched. CDR3 sequence reads: CASSTRTGGADNSPLHF. The CDR3 DNA follows: TGTGCCAGTAGTACCCGGACAGGGGGCGCAGATAATTCACCCCTCCACTTT.

The chain has TRBV28 and TRBJ2-3, with 8 bases matching TRBD2. Losses at the gene ends were 2 bases for V and 6 bases for J; bases not matched to a gene: 4. Germline-derived CDR1 and CDR2 are MDHEN and SYDVKM. The CDR3 is made up of 14 amino acids. DNA of the CDR3: TGTGCCAGCAGTTTAGCGGGGGGCGCTGATACGCAGTATTTT. This gives the protein CASSLAGGADTQYF.

The chain combines TRBV29-1 with TRBJ2-2; TRBD2 matches 8 bases. CDR1 is SQVTM and CDR2 is ANQGSEA in the germline V gene. After removal of 7 bases from V and 2 bases from J, the junction contained 9 bases not matched to a gene. CDR3 length: 15 residues. CDR3 DNA sequence: TGCAGCGGAACAGCGGGAGTGGGAAACACCGGGGAGCTGTTTTTT. Translated, it gives CSGTAGVGNTGELFF.

The chain recombines TRBV29-1 with TRBJ1-2; 7 bases map to TRBD1. Germline CDR1 SQVTM, CDR2 ANQGSEA. The J segment lost 2 bases and the V segment lost 6 bases, leaving 6 bases of the junction unmatched. The CDR3 covers 13 residues. For the CDR3, the DNA is TGCAGCGTGGGGACAGTTTTCAACTATGGCTACACCTTC. Protein sequence: CSVGTVFNYGYTF. Full variable domain (missing parts from reference TRBV29-1 and TRBJ1-2): SAVISQKPSRDICQRGTSLTIQCQVDSQVTMMFWYRQQPGQSLTLIATANQGSEATYESGFVIDKFPISRPNLTFSTLTVSNMSPEDSSIYLCSVGTVFNYGYTFGSGTRLTVV.

The rearrangement uses TRBV25-1 and TRBJ2-1; 11 bases map to TRBD1. Germline V gives CDR1 MGHDK, CDR2 SYGVNS. There are 15 residues in the CDR3. After removal of 0 bases from V and 6 bases from J, the junction contained 1 base not matched to a gene. The CDR3 DNA follows: TGTGCCAGCAGTGAATACGGGACAGGGGGCAATGAGCAGTTCTTC. It yields the protein CASSEYGTGGNEQFF.

This rearrangement joins TRBV3-1 (or the pseudogene TRBV3-2) to TRBJ2-3; 13 bases are shared with TRBD2. V lost 5 bases, J lost 5 bases, and 4 bases stayed unmatched. The germline V gene encodes CDR1 LGHDT and CDR2 YNNKEL (reference sequence). The CDR3 contains 15 residues. The CDR3 loop reads CASSGLAGAVDTQYF. DNA of the CDR3: TGTGCCAGCAGCGGACTAGCGGGAGCGGTAGATACGCAGTATTTT.

This chain links TRBV29-1 with TRBJ1-2; 9 bases agree with TRBD1. Germline loops: CDR1 SQVTM, CDR2 ANQGSEA. The CDR3 runs 13 residues. V shed 2 bases and J 3 bases; nucleotides not matched to a gene: 1. CDR3: CSVETGGYYGYTF. Written as DNA, the CDR3 is TGCAGCGTTGAAACAGGGGGCTACTATGGCTACACCTTC.

The rearrangement links TRBV7-2 to TRBJ2-4; a weak D match, TRBD2 (7 bases). V lost 3 bases and J 4 bases, leaving 22 bases between the germline ends. This CDR3 comprises 18 residues. CDR1 and CDR2 (germline): SGHTA, FQGNSA. The chain's CDR3 is CASSFLWGGAGPKNIQYF. CDR3 in DNA: TGTGCCAGCAGCTTTTTGTGGGGGGGCGCAGGGCCTAAAAACATTCAGTACTTC. Variable domain in full (rest from reference TRBV7-2 and TRBJ2-4): GAGVSQSPSNKVTEKGKDVELRCDPISGHTALYWYRQSLGQGLEFLIYFQGNSAPDKSGLPSDRFSAERTGGSVSTLTIQRTQQEDSAVYLCASSFLWGGAGPKNIQYFGAGTRLSVL.

This chain connects TRBV3-1 (or the pseudogene TRBV3-2) to TRBJ1-2, with a possible D match to TRBD1 (6 bases). The CDR3 contains 12 residues. Trimming took 5 bases from V and 13 from J, leaving 17 bases between them. Germline V gene lookup returns CDR1 LGHDT and CDR2 YNNKEL (reference sequence). CDR3 bases: TGTGCCAGCAGCTCCCCCCGGGGGGCAAGCACCTTC. This gives the protein CASSSPRGASTF.

In this sample, this clone turned up once. The chain joins TRBV14 to TRBJ2-1; TRBD1 aligns across 9 bases. The germline V gene has CDR1 SGHDN and CDR2 FVKESK. V was clipped by 4 bases and J by 7 bases; unmatched bases: 5. The CDR3 totals 14 residues. The CDR3 nucleotides read TGTGCCAGCAGCCGAGGGACAGGGATAAATGAGCAGTTCTTC. It yields the protein CASSRGTGINEQFF.

The rearrangement uses TRBV24-1 and TRBJ2-7, with 7 positions matching TRBD2. Trimming cost V 1 base and J 0 bases; bases outside gene matches: 2. This CDR3 has 15 residues. Germline V lookup: CDR1 KGHDR, CDR2 SFDVKD. DNA of the CDR3: TGTGCCACCAGTGATTTTGTAGCGGGCTCCTACGAGCAGTACTTC. Its translation is CATSDFVAGSYEQYF.

The V gene is TRBV3-1 (or the pseudogene TRBV3-2), the J gene TRBJ2-1; 8 bases line up with TRBD1. J gave up 5 bases and V 1 base, and 4 bases lay outside the gene matches. Germline CDR1 and CDR2: LGHDT and YNNKEL (reference sequence). The CDR3 covers 15 residues. CDR3 nucleotides: TGTGCCAGCAGCCAAGGACAGGGGTTCGACAATGAGCAGTTCTTC. It translates to CASSQGQGFDNEQFF.

The chain has TRBV30 and TRBJ2-4; weak D call: TRBD2 (5 bases). The CDR3 is 14 amino acids. Trimming left V 2 bases short and J 7 bases short, with 15 bases between. Per the germline V gene, CDR1 is GTSNPN and CDR2 is SVGIG (reference sequence). CDR3 amino acids: CAWSRGSASNIQYF. Here the CDR3 DNA reads TGTGCCTGGAGTCGAGGGAGCGCGAGCAACATTCAGTACTTC.

The chain combines TRBV10-3 with TRBJ2-7; 10 nucleotides line up with TRBD2. J lost 2 bases, V lost 0 bases, and 10 bases had no gene match. CDR3 size: 18 residues. Germline V CDR1 and CDR2: ENHRY, SYGVKD. The CDR3 nucleotides read TGTGCCATCAGTGAGTCGAACCCCTTAGCGGGGGGTACCTACGAGCAGTACTTC. This encodes CAISESNPLAGGTYEQYF.

The chain is built from TRBV6-5 and TRBJ2-2; TRBD2 matches 14 bases. Germline V lookup: CDR1 MNHEY, CDR2 SVGAGI. This CDR3 region has 15 residues. V shed 6 bases and J 9 bases; nucleotides not matched to a gene: 6. The CDR3 spells CASSGTSGSSWELFF. The CDR3 DNA reads TGTGCCAGCAGCGGGACTAGCGGGAGCTCGTGGGAGCTGTTTTTT.

The chain joins TRBV5-8 to TRBJ2-7; TRBD1 agrees at 8 bases. The CDR3 runs 14 residues. V lost 2 bases and J lost 0; bases outside the gene matches: 1. CDR1 and CDR2 (germline): SGHTS, YDEGEE. CDR3 coding DNA: TGTGCCAGCAGCTTAGACAGGGGCTCCTACGAGCAGTACTTC. This translates into CASSLDRGSYEQYF.

CDR3 region: CASSRPGSNYGYTF. The CDR3, as DNA: TGTGCCAGCAGCAGACCCGGGTCTAACTATGGCTACACCTTC. The rearrangement links TRBV5-6 to TRBJ1-2; D gene unclear. The CDR3 totals 14 residues. Trimming pared 4 bases from V and 0 bases from J, leaving 10 bases between. In germline, CDR1 is SGHDT, CDR2 YYEEEE.

The rearrangement links TRBV6-1 to TRBJ1-4; D remains ambiguous. The V gene's germline CDR1 is MNHNS and CDR2 SASEGT. Trimming took 1 base from V and 4 from J, leaving 7 bases between them. The CDR3 is made up of 14 amino acids. Here the CDR3 DNA reads TGTGCCAGCAGTGAAGGGGGAGATAATGAAAAACTGTTTTTT. Its protein is CASSEGGDNEKLFF.

The CDR3 bases are TGTGCCAGCAGATGGGGGGAGCGAACTGAAGCTTTCTTT. Its protein is CASRWGERTEAFF. The chain is built from TRBV7-9 and TRBJ1-1; the D gene is possibly TRBD1 (5 bases). Germline CDR1 is SEHNR and CDR2 is FQNEAQ (reference sequence). CDR3 length: 13 residues. V was cut by 6 bases and J by 5 bases, with 13 bases left in between.